Given below is one TCR beta chain in context. Its target is not known. No immunosuppressive drugs were given to ulcerative colitis patients before diagnostic colonoscopy. The blood sample was taken during the colonoscopy visit. The CDR3 is made up of 13 amino acids. The V gene's germline CDR1 is SGHDN and CDR2 FVKESK. Trimming pared 4 bases from V and 2 bases from J, leaving 7 bases between. These data are taken from a study of pediatric ulcerative colitis. Study observations and caveats: A couple of rectal clonotypes were found only in ulcerative colitis patients, all of them. Blood-rectal clonal overlap within each person was significantly higher in ulcerative colitis patients than controls.

Only in-frame clones appear in the TCRdb table, and some are missing; sequencing was by immunoSEQ multiplex PCR. This sample has roughly 14,000 clones, with 85% to 90% found just once. The clonotype was recovered from a boy aged 5-17 years with moderate ulcerative colitis. The material sequenced was blood. This chain uses TRBV14 with TRBJ2-3; D remains unclear. The CDR3 protein is CASSLDPTDTQYF. CDR3 DNA sequence: TGTGCCAGCAGCCTAGACCCCACAGATACGCAGTATTTT.